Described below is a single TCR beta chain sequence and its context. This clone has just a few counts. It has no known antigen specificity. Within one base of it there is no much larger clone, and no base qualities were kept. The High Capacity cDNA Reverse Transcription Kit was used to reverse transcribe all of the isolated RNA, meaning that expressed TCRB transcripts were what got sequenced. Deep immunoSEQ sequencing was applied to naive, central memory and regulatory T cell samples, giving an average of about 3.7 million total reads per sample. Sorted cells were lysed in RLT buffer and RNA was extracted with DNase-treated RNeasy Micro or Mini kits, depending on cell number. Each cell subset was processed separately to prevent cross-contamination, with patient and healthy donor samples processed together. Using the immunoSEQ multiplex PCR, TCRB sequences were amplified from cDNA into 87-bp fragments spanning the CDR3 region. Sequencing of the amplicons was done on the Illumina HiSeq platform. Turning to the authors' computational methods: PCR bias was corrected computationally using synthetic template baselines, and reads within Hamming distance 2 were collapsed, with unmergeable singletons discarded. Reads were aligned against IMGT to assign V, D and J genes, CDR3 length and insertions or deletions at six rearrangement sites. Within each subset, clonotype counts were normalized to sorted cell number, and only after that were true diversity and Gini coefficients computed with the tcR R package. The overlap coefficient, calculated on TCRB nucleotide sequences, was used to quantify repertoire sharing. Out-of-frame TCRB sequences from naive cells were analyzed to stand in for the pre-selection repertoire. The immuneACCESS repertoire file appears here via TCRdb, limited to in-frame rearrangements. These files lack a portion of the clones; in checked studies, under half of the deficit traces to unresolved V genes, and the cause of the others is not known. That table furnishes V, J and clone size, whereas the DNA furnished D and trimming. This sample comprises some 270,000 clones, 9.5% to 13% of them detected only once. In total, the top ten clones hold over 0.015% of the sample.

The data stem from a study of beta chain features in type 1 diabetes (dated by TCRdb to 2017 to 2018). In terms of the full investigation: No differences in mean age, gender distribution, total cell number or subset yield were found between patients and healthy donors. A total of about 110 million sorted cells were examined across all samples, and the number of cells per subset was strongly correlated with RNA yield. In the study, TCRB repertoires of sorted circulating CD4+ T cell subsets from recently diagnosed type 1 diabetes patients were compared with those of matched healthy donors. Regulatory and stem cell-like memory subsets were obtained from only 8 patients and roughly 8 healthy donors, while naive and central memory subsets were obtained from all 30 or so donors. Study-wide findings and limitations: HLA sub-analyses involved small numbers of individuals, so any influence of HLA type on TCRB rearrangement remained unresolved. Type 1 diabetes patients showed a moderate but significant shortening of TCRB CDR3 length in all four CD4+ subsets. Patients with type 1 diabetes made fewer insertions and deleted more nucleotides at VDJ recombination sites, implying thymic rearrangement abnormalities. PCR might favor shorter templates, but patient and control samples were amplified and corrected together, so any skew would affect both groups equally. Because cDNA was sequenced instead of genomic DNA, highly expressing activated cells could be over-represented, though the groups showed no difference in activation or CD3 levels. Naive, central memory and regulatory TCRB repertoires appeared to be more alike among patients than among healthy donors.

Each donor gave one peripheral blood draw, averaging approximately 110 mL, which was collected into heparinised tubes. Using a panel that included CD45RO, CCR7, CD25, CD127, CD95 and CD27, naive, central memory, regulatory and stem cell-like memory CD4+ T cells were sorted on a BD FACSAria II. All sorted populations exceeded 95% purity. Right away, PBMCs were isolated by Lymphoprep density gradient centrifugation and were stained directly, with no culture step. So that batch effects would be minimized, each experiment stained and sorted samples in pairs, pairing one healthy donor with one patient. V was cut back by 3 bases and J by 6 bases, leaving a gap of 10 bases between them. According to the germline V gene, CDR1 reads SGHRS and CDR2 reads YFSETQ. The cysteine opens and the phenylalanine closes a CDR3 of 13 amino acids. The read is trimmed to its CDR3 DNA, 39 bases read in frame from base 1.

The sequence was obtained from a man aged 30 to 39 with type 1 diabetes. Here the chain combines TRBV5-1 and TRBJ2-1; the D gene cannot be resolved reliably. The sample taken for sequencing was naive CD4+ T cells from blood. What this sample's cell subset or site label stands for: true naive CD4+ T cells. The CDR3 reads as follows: CASSSTVSNEQFF. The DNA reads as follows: TGCGCCAGCAGCTCTACAGTGAGCAATGAGCAGTTCTTC.